This T cell receptor (beta chain) is from a study of shared clonotypes between healthy human individuals. Libraries were prepared by immunoSEQ multiplex PCR; TCRdb keeps only in-frame clonotypes and omits some of them. The sample includes about 800,000 clones, about 96% seen only once; the top ten take about 0.25%. Deletions cut 6 bases from V and 6 bases from J, with 7 bases between. CDR3 length equals 11 residues. From germline, CDR1 is MNHEY and CDR2 SVGAGI. Naive CD8 cells lacked CD45RO, underwent positive selection for CCR7 and left out terminally differentiated effector memory CD45RA+ cells. The sample comprised naive CD8+ T cells sorted from blood. The chain is built from TRBV6-5 and TRBJ2-3, with D unresolved. The source of this sequence is a young man in good health. The CDR3 DNA is TGTGCCAGCAGCCGTAGGGATACGCAGTATTTT. Translation gives CASSRRDTQYF.